This is a list of T cell receptor beta chains from one sample in a study of blood T cells in healthy people across ages. From the 5' RACE reads, TCRdb called clonotypes with MiXCR, one entry per CDR3 protein. The table lists roughly 2 million distinct CDR3 sequences, less than 50% of them singletons. Sequencing was performed on blood. Receptors were obtained from a woman in her thirties or forties in good health. The CDR3 runs from the conserved cysteine through the conserved F or W. A D gene is named only where the DNA matches it firmly. Clone size is not always given. Where it is, it says once, few, many or a class for expanded clones.

D gene,clone size,V gene,J gene,CDR3 protein,CDR3 DNA
TRBD2,many,TRBV4-1,TRBJ2-5,CASSSPSGGETQYF,TGCGCCAGCAGCTCGCCTAGCGGGGGGGAGACCCAGTACTTC
.,few,TRBV7-2,TRBJ1-2,CASSLVSGGVGYTF,TGTGCCAGCAGCTTAGTATCGGGGGGGGTCGGCTACACCTTC
.,.,TRBV7-6,TRBJ2-7,CASSVDAGGYEQYF,TGTGCCAGCAGCGTAGATGCCGGGGGATACGAGCAGTACTTC
.,.,TRBV20-1,TRBJ1-6,CSARSLTANSPLHF,TGCAGTGCTAGATCCCTGACAGCTAATTCACCCCTCCACTTT
TRBD2,.,TRBV4-1,TRBJ2-3,CASSQEWRGAPSSTDTQYF,TGCGCCAGCAGCCAAGAATGGCGGGGGGCTCCTTCTAGCACAGATACGCAGTATTTT
.,few,TRBV7-2,TRBJ2-5,CASSLYLLASETQYF,TGTGCCAGCAGCTTATATTTGCTAGCCAGCGAGACCCAGTACTTC
.,few,TRBV6-5,TRBJ2-1,CASSYSRGRRNEQFF,TGTGCCAGCAGTTACTCGAGAGGACGGAGGAATGAGCAGTTCTTC
.,.,TRBV24-1,TRBJ2-3,CATSDGHGSTDTQYF,TGTGCCACCAGTGACGGCCACGGGAGTACAGATACGCAGTATTTT
TRBD2,few,TRBV4-3,TRBJ2-3,CASSQRGLAGTSTDTQYF,TGCGCCAGCAGCCAACGAGGACTAGCGGGGACTAGCACAGATACGCAGTATTTT
.,.,TRBV7-3,TRBJ2-3,CASSFGGRGPDTQYF,TGTGCCAGCAGCTTTGGGGGCAGGGGCCCAGATACGCAGTATTTT
TRBD1,.,TRBV20-1,TRBJ1-5,CSAADRVSGNQPQHF,TGCAGTGCCGCAGACAGGGTTAGCGGCAATCAGCCCCAGCATTTT
TRBD1,few,TRBV29-1,TRBJ1-2,CSVGQDLNYGYTF,TGCAGCGTCGGACAGGACTTGAACTATGGCTACACCTTC
.,once,TRBV20-1,TRBJ2-3,CSARGNPDTQYF,TGCAGTGCTAGAGGGAACCCAGATACGCAGTATTTT
.,.,TRBV21-1,TRBJ1-1,CASSAKDRGPAGEAFF,TGTGCCAGCAGCGCAAAGGACAGGGGGCCGGCCGGTGAAGCTTTCTTT
.,.,TRBV6-2/TRBV6-3,TRBJ2-5,CASSSRERKTQYF,TGTGCCAGCAGTTCTAGGGAAAGGAAGACCCAGTACTTC
.,.,TRBV15,TRBJ2-3,CATSSGVDTDTQYF,TGTGCCACCAGCAGCGGGGTAGACACAGATACGCAGTATTTT
.,few,TRBV3-1,TRBJ2-3,CASSYLRGEADTQYF,TGTGCCAGCAGCTATCTAAGGGGAGAAGCAGATACGCAGTATTTT
.,.,TRBV20-1,TRBJ2-5,CSVLYETQYF,TGCAGTGTTCTCTATGAGACCCAGTACTTC
TRBD1,few,TRBV5-1,TRBJ2-5,CASSSTDRAKQYF,TGCGCCAGCAGCTCAACAGACAGGGCGAAGCAGTACTTC
.,.,TRBV3-1,TRBJ1-5,CASSQGGYSYQPQHF,TGTGCCAGCAGCCAAGGGGGTTACAGTTATCAGCCCCAGCATTTT
.,.,TRBV6-2/TRBV6-3,TRBJ2-3,CASSDVGGGARYF,.
TRBD2,.,TRBV20-1,TRBJ2-3,CSAVRLAGGRGFTDTQYF,TGCAGTGCTGTCAGACTAGCGGGGGGGCGCGGTTTCACAGATACGCAGTATTTT
TRBD1,.,TRBV9,TRBJ1-5,CASSAGTDCCQPQHF,TGTGCCAGCAGCGCCGGGACAGATTGTTGCCAGCCCCAGCATTTT
TRBD2,.,TRBV4-3,TRBJ2-5,CASSQDRASGGSETQYF,TGCGCCAGCAGCCAAGATCGGGCTAGCGGGGGGTCAGAGACCCAGTACTTC
TRBD1,.,TRBV13,TRBJ1-5,CASSLGGEQGEPQHF,TGTGCCAGCAGCTTAGGAGGGGAACAGGGGGAGCCCCAGCATTTT
.,.,TRBV28,TRBJ2-3,CASSLRRERTQYF,TGTGCCAGCAGTTTACGCCGGGAACGTACGCAGTATTTT
TRBD2,few,TRBV20-1,TRBJ2-5,CSSLAGSIETQYF,TGCAGTAGTTTAGCGGGGAGTATAGAGACCCAGTACTTC
.,.,TRBV7-2,TRBJ2-1,CASSWGSVQFF,TGTGCCAGCAGCTGGGGTTCAGTCCAGTTCTTC
.,.,TRBV29-1,TRBJ2-7,CSVDASWGSEQYF,TGCAGCGTTGACGCCTCGTGGGGTTCCGAGCAGTACTTC
TRBD1,.,TRBV20-1,TRBJ2-1,CSAIGTGKHNEQFF,TGCAGTGCTATCGGGACAGGGAAACACAATGAGCAGTTCTTC
.,.,TRBV18,TRBJ1-1,CASSPLDSHTEAFF,TGTGCCAGCTCACCTTTAGACAGCCACACTGAAGCTTTCTTT
TRBD2,few,TRBV5-1,TRBJ2-5,CASSLGVTSRETQYF,TGCGCCAGCAGCTTGGGGGTGACTAGCAGGGAGACCCAGTACTTC
TRBD1,few,TRBV7-2,TRBJ1-5,CASSLQQGSQPQHF,TGTGCCAGCAGCTTACAACAGGGGTCACAGCCCCAGCATTTT
.,.,TRBV7-2,TRBJ2-3,CASSLDRVTSTDTQYF,TGTGCCAGCAGCTTAGATCGGGTAACTAGCACAGATACGCAGTATTTT
.,once,TRBV5-1,TRBJ1-4,CASSTAGSTNEKLFF,TGCGCCAGCAGCACTGCAGGTTCAACTAATGAAAAACTGTTTTTT
.,.,TRBV28,TRBJ2-7,CASTVPSAGSYEQYF,TGTGCCAGCACTGTCCCTTCGGCGGGGAGCTACGAGCAGTACTTC
.,few,TRBV6-2/TRBV6-3,TRBJ2-7,CASSYWSGRNEQYF,TGTGCCAGCAGTTACTGGTCAGGAAGAAACGAGCAGTACTTC
.,few,TRBV6-5,TRBJ2-3,CASSYSTGHTDTQYF,TGTGCCAGCAGTTACTCGACCGGTCACACAGATACGCAGTATTTT
.,.,TRBV7-3,TRBJ1-2,CASSSEPGQGNYGYTF,TGTGCCAGCAGCTCCGAGCCGGGACAAGGAAACTATGGCTACACCTTC
TRBD2,.,TRBV6-1,TRBJ2-3,CASSEHDSGMNTQYF,TGTGCCAGCAGTGAGCACGACAGCGGGATGAATACGCAGTATTTT
.,.,TRBV11-2,TRBJ2-6,CASSLDQGGSGANVLTF,TGTGCCAGCAGCTTAGATCAGGGAGGCTCTGGGGCCAACGTCCTGACTTTC
TRBD1,.,TRBV20-1,TRBJ2-5,CSARDGQGVGETQYF,TGCAGTGCTAGAGACGGACAGGGGGTTGGGGAGACCCAGTACTTC
TRBD1,.,TRBV28,TRBJ1-2,CASRPTGVYGYTF,TGTGCCAGCAGGCCCACAGGGGTCTATGGCTACACCTTC
.,.,TRBV24-1,TRBJ2-1,CATSDLEGTLETQFF,TGTGCCACCAGTGATTTGGAGGGGACATTAGAGACCCAGTTCTTC
.,once,TRBV6-5,TRBJ2-7,CASSCSKRGEQYF,TGTGCCAGCAGTTGCTCGAAAAGGGGAGAGCAGTACTTC
.,once,TRBV7-9,TRBJ2-6,CASGGGSIHSGANVLTF,TGTGCCAGCGGGGGGGGCTCAATCCACTCTGGGGCCAACGTCCTGACTTTC
TRBD1,.,TRBV29-1,TRBJ1-1,CSVDRQGTGTEAFF,TGCAGCGTTGATCGACAGGGTACGGGAACTGAAGCTTTCTTT
.,few,TRBV12-3/TRBV12-4,TRBJ2-5,CASSPQETQETQYF,TGTGCCAGCAGTCCCCAGGAGACCCAAGAGACCCAGTACTTC
.,few,TRBV2,TRBJ2-5,CASNSDAQETQYF,TGTGCCAGCAATTCGGACGCTCAAGAGACCCAGTACTTC